This entry lists 29 T cell receptor beta chains sequenced from one sample in a study of regulatory T cells in long-lasting Graves disease. Time point in this sample: newly diagnosed GD, antithyroid drugs for less than 3 months. Following extraction of RNA from PBMCs, that RNA was used to make the TCR library. Both iRepertoire HTBI primers and Arm-PCR of CDR3 regions were used to build the TCR beta libraries. TCRdb re-called the multiplex PCR reads through MiXCR, storing one row per CDR3 protein. The sample lists more than 400,000 distinct CDR3 sequences, around 15% occurring once. The same sample was also studied in work on T cells in Graves' hyperthyroidism and ophthalmopathy.

This specimen was peripheral blood mononuclear cells (PBMCs), taken at new diagnosis, from a patient treated with antithyroid drugs. These receptors all stem from a woman between 25 and 40 years old with Graves disease.

J is TRBJ2-7 and V is TRBV12-3 or TRBV12-4, with TRBD2 as a possible D gene (6 bases). The CDR3 sequence is 13 residues long. Between the trimmed V and J ends, which lost 6 bases and 6 bases, there was a span of 15 bases. The CDR3 nucleotides are TGTGCCAGCAGCGTACGGGAGTTTGGCGAGCAGTACTTC. Amino acids: CASSVREFGEQYF.

The genes are TRBV19 and TRBJ1-5, with TRBD1 identical over 9 bases. This CDR3 is built from 13 residues. Trimming took 7 bases from V and 4 from J; bases not matched to a gene: 2. Germline V CDR1 and CDR2: LNHDA, SQIVND (reference sequence). Here the CDR3 DNA reads TGTGCCAGTATTGGGACAGGGAATCAGCCCCAGCATTTT. Protein: CASIGTGNQPQHF.

The sample holds many counts of this clonotype. The chain carries TRBV12-5 and TRBJ2-1, with TRBD2 identical over 12 bases. Looked up from germline, CDR1 is LGHNT and CDR2 is FRNRAP. V was clipped by 2 bases and J by 1 base; unmatched bases: 6. This CDR3 is 18 amino acids long. DNA for the CDR3: TGTGCTAGTGGTTTGCAACATCTAGCGGGAGGGTCCTACAATGAGCAGTTCTTC. Amino acid sequence: CASGLQHLAGGSYNEQFF. Full variable domain (outside the CDR3, taken from reference TRBV12-5 and TRBJ2-1): DARVTQTPRHKVTEMGQEVTMRCQPILGHNTVFWYRQTMMQGLELLAYFRNRAPLDDSGMPKDRFSAEMPDATLATLKIQPSEPRDSAVYFCASGLQHLAGGSYNEQFFGPGTRLTVL.

This clonotype has a handful of counts. V and J are TRBV2 and TRBJ2-6; 9 nucleotides agree with TRBD1. J lost 0 bases, V lost 6 bases, and 6 bases had no gene match. CDR1 is SNHLY and CDR2 is FYNNEI in the germline V gene. This CDR3 comprises 17 residues. In nucleotides, the CDR3 is TGTGCCAGCAGCTGGGACAGGGTCGGCTCTGGGGCCAACGTCCTGACTTTC. Translation gives CASSWDRVGSGANVLTF.

This clonotype has a count of ten or more. The rearrangement uses TRBV7-9 and TRBJ2-2; D gene uncertain. Trimming removed 2 bases from V and 3 bases from J, with 10 bases in between. Germline loops: CDR1 SEHNR, CDR2 FQNEAQ (reference sequence). The CDR3 sequence is 15 residues long. CDR3 sequence reads: CASSLSLGDTGELFF. CDR3 coding DNA: TGTGCCAGCAGCTTATCCCTCGGTGACACCGGGGAGCTGTTTTTT.

The gene calls are TRBV4-1 and TRBJ1-1, with unresolved D. This CDR3 is 15 amino acids long. Germline loops: CDR1 MGHRA, CDR2 YSYEKL. V was shortened by 0 bases and J by 8 bases, with 16 bases between the two germline ends. CDR3 nucleotides: TGCGCCAGCAGCCAAGAAATAACCGGCGGACTAGAAGCTTTCTTT. This gives the protein CASSQEITGGLEAFF.

A remark on this clonotype: This sequence may be a read error, since a much larger clone differs from it by one base. The CDR3 loop reads CASSNGWEQFF. The CDR3 nucleotides read TGTGCCAGCAGTAATGGGTGGGAGCAGTTCTTC. The chain has TRBV6-2 or TRBV6-3 and TRBJ2-1; unclear D gene. V was shortened by 5 bases and J by 10 bases, with 9 bases between the two germline ends. Germline V CDR1 and CDR2: MNHEY, SVGEGT. There are 11 residues in the CDR3.

This clonotype has a count of ten or more. The V gene is TRBV7-8, the J gene TRBJ2-1; 8 bases align to TRBD2. CDR3 length: 13 residues. CDR1 is SGHVS, CDR2 FQNEAQ, per germline. The junction had 6 bases not matched to a gene; V was cut back by 5 bases and J by 9 bases. Written as DNA, the CDR3 is TGTGCCAGCAGCACCGGGACTAGGGGTGAGCAGTTCTTC. It translates to CASSTGTRGEQFF.

The chain carries TRBV27 and TRBJ1-5; TRBD1 agrees at 7 bases. CDR3 length: 14 residues. Losses at the gene ends were 6 bases for V and 2 bases for J; bases not matched to a gene: 4. Germline values: CDR1 MNHEY, CDR2 SMNVEV (reference sequence). CDR3 region: CASRNTGGNQPQHF. The CDR3, as DNA: TGTGCCAGCAGAAATACAGGGGGCAATCAGCCCCAGCATTTT.

This clonotype was counted many times. The chain employs TRBV28 and TRBJ1-1; D is ambiguous. The CDR3 totals 12 residues. The germline CDR1 and CDR2 sequences are MDHEN and SYDVKM. Trimming stripped 3 bases from V and 7 bases from J, with 9 bases between. CDR3 DNA: TGTGCCAGCAGTTTTAATCTTTATGAAGCTTTCTTT. It yields the protein CASSFNLYEAFF.

This clonotype was seen ten or more times. The chain uses TRBV29-1 and TRBJ1-2, with 10 nucleotides matching TRBD1. Germline V gives CDR1 SQVTM, CDR2 ANQGSEA. J lost 4 bases, V lost 0 bases, and 2 bases had no gene match. The CDR3 totals 14 residues. The CDR3 spells CSVEEDRGSYGYTF. As DNA, the CDR3 is TGCAGCGTTGAAGAGGACAGGGGGAGCTATGGCTACACCTTC. Supplemented by reference TRBV29-1 and TRBJ1-2, the full variable domain reads SAVISQKPSRDICQRGTSLTIQCQVDSQVTMMFWYRQQPGQSLTLIATANQGSEATYESGFVIDKFPISRPNLTFSTLTVSNMSPEDSSIYLCSVEEDRGSYGYTFGSGTRLTVV.

Points on this clonotype: A much larger clonotype is one base distant, so this may be a read error. The V and J genes are TRBV27 and TRBJ2-2; no clear D gene. The length of the CDR3 is 11 residues. Germline V lookup: CDR1 MNHEY, CDR2 SMNVEV (reference sequence). The CDR3 coding sequence is TGTGCCGGCAGTTTTGCCGGGGAGCTGTTTTTT. It translates to CAGSFAGELFF.

In its sample, this clonotype was seen a few times. The J gene is TRBJ2-6, the V gene TRBV4-1; 8 nucleotides match TRBD1. The CDR3 consists of 17 residues. Germline V lookup: CDR1 MGHRA, CDR2 YSYEKL. V lost 1 base to trimming and J lost 0 bases; unmatched junction nucleotides: 2. The CDR3 coding sequence is TGCGCCAGCAGCCAAGCGCAGGGGGCCTCTGGGGCCAACGTCCTGACTTTC. Translation gives CASSQAQGASGANVLTF.

A few counts support this clonotype. This chain connects TRBV7-9 to TRBJ2-1; 10 nucleotides match TRBD2. With V trimmed by 3 bases and J by 7 bases, 6 bases remained unmatched. Germline V gene lookup returns CDR1 SEHNR and CDR2 FQNEAQ (reference sequence). This CDR3 region has 15 residues. CDR3 loop: CASSFLAGVWNEQFF. The DNA of the CDR3 is TGTGCCAGCAGCTTCCTAGCGGGAGTTTGGAATGAGCAGTTCTTC.

This clonotype showed up many times. The rearrangement joins TRBV12-3 or TRBV12-4 to TRBJ2-3; D is perhaps TRBD1 (5 bases). V was clipped by 2 bases and J by 0 bases, with 12 bases between them. This CDR3 has 16 residues. CDR3 sequence (DNA): TGTGCCAGCAGTTTAATGGGGCGAGCTAGCACAGATACGCAGTATTTT. Encoded protein: CASSLMGRASTDTQYF.

This clonotype appeared many times. V gene TRBV10-3 combines with J gene TRBJ2-1, with TRBD1 matching 9 bases. The CDR3 has 14 amino acids. In germline, CDR1 is ENHRY, CDR2 SYGVKD. Trimming removed 8 bases from V and 3 bases from J; junction bases left unmatched: 5. The CDR3 DNA follows: TGTGCCATCCAGGGACAGGGCAACTACAATGAGCAGTTCTTC. Protein sequence: CAIQGQGNYNEQFF.

This clonotype was seen ten or more times. J is TRBJ2-5 and V is TRBV30, with TRBD2 matching over 7 bases. This CDR3 comprises 14 residues. Germline V gene lookup returns CDR1 GTSNPN and CDR2 SVGIG (reference sequence). V was clipped by 4 bases and J by 3 bases; unmatched bases: 8. DNA of the CDR3: TGTGCCTGGACGCTGGGAGGGGATGAAGAGACCCAGTACTTC. Translated, it gives CAWTLGGDEETQYF.

This clonotype came up many times. The chain links TRBV27 to TRBJ1-1; D call uncertain. Germline V gene lookup returns CDR1 MNHEY and CDR2 SMNVEV (reference sequence). There are 13 residues in the CDR3. Trimming took off 5 bases at V and 5 bases at J, with 12 bases between the two ends. CDR3: CASSLGYGTEAFF. CDR3 in DNA: TGTGCCAGCAGTCTAGGGTATGGAACTGAAGCTTTCTTT.

This clonotype showed up many times. The V and J genes are TRBV7-9 and TRBJ2-1, with a possible D match to TRBD2 (5 bases). Germline V gene lookup returns CDR1 SEHNR and CDR2 FQNEAQ (reference sequence). This CDR3 has 15 amino acids. Trimming cost V 7 bases and J 1 base, with 14 bases left between them. DNA for the CDR3: TGTGCCAGCACCCTTATAGCGCTATCCTACAATGAGCAGTTCTTC. As protein: CASTLIALSYNEQFF. Looking up the rest from reference TRBV7-9 and TRBJ2-1 gives the full variable domain: DTGVSQNPRHKITKRGQNVTFRCDPISEHNRLYWYRQTLGQGPEFLTYFQNEAQLEKSRLLSDRFSAERPKGSFSTLEIQRTEQGDSAMYLCASTLIALSYNEQFFGPGTRLTVL.

This clonotype was counted many times. V and J are TRBV7-9 and TRBJ1-1; the match to TRBD1 covers 8 bases. Trimming cost V 5 bases and J 4 bases; bases outside gene matches: 9. The CDR3 loop spans 15 amino acids. Germline-derived CDR1 and CDR2 are SEHNR and FQNEAQ (reference sequence). The CDR3 DNA follows: TGTGCCAGCAGCGAAAGACAGGGGAAAGGCACTGAAGCTTTCTTT. It specifies CASSERQGKGTEAFF.

This clonotype was seen repeatedly, ten times or more. The genes are TRBV20-1 and TRBJ2-3; 11 bases agree with TRBD2. Trimming at V came to 7 bases and at J to 5 bases, leaving 14 bases not matched to a gene. In germline, CDR1 is DFQATT, CDR2 SNEGSKA (reference sequence). The CDR3 totals 16 residues. CDR3 protein: CSGGPLSGRGGDTQYF. The CDR3 nucleotides are TGCAGTGGAGGGCCCCTTAGCGGGAGGGGAGGAGATACGCAGTATTTT.

Only a few counts were recorded for this clonotype. This chain uses TRBV12-5 with TRBJ2-1; 12 bases are shared with TRBD2. The J segment lost 5 bases and the V segment lost 5 bases, leaving 7 bases of the junction unmatched. CDR1 is LGHNT and CDR2 is FRNRAP in the germline V gene. This CDR3 is built from 16 residues. CDR3 sequence: CASGGSSSGGDNEQFF. CDR3 DNA sequence: TGTGCTAGTGGTGGGTCCTCTAGCGGGGGGGACAATGAGCAGTTCTTC.

The table lists this clonotype with a few counts. The chain couples TRBV19 to TRBJ2-2, with 11 bases identical to TRBD2. V was clipped by 2 bases and J by 2 bases; unmatched bases: 10. This CDR3 region has 19 residues. Germline V gene data show CDR1 as LNHDA and CDR2 as SQIVND (reference sequence). The CDR3 DNA follows: TGTGCCAGTAGTATACCGGATAGCGGGAGGGACTTTAACACCGGGGAGCTGTTTTTT. Its protein product is CASSIPDSGRDFNTGELFF.

This sequence joins TRBV5-1 and TRBJ1-3; D remains unclear. This CDR3 region has 13 residues. V was shortened by 4 bases and J by 8 bases, with 13 bases between the two germline ends. CDR1 and CDR2 (germline): SGHRS, YFSETQ. The CDR3 region is CASSNPPEDTIYF. CDR3 bases: TGCGCCAGCAGCAACCCACCTGAGGACACCATATATTTT.

This clonotype was found many times. The chain is built from TRBV12-3 or TRBV12-4 and TRBJ1-1, with TRBD1 as a possible D gene (5 bases). V shed 7 bases and J shed 0 bases, with 12 bases lying between them. The CDR3 loop spans 14 amino acids. CDR3 DNA sequence: TGTGCCAGCAAGAGGGGCAGGTTGAACACTGAAGCTTTCTTT. It specifies CASKRGRLNTEAFF.

This clonotype was observed many times. The chain links TRBV14 to TRBJ2-7; 8 bases are a match to TRBD1. V dropped 0 bases and J dropped 2; count of bases not matched to a gene: 9. The germline V gene encodes CDR1 SGHDN and CDR2 FVKESK. The CDR3 consists of 17 residues. The CDR3 DNA reads TGTGCCAGCAGCCAAGATCGTGCTACAGGGGGTACCTACGAGCAGTACTTC. This translates into CASSQDRATGGTYEQYF.

This rearrangement joins TRBV20-1 to TRBJ1-5; weak D call: TRBD1 (6 bases). The CDR3 totals 13 residues. V was clipped by 3 bases and J by 7 bases, with 13 bases between them. Germline CDR1 and CDR2: DFQATT and SNEGSKA (reference sequence). CDR3 in DNA: TGCAGTGCTAGTGGAGGGGGAGGACAGCCCCAGCATTTT. Protein sequence: CSASGGGGQPQHF.

The sample holds many counts of this clonotype. The chain links TRBV7-9 to TRBJ2-5, with D maybe TRBD1 (5 bases). Trimming pared 3 bases from V and 1 base from J, leaving 18 bases between. This CDR3 is 17 amino acids long. Germline CDR1 is SEHNR and CDR2 is FQNEAQ (reference sequence). The CDR3 DNA is TGTGCCAGCAGCTTCGATCCCCGCGACAGTACCCAAGAGACCCAGTACTTC. Translation: CASSFDPRDSTQETQYF.

This clonotype was counted only a few times. This chain links TRBV6-1 with TRBJ2-2; tentative D call: TRBD1 (6 bases). The V gene's germline CDR1 is MNHNS and CDR2 SASEGT. Trimming cost V 5 bases and J 9 bases, with 10 bases left between them. The length of the CDR3 is 12 residues. CDR3 sequence (DNA): TGTGCCAGCAGTAGACAGGCCAGGGAGCTGTTTTTT. It is translated as CASSRQARELFF.